The next 27 T cell receptor beta chains were all read from a single sample in a study of blood T cells in healthy people across ages. Then a second PCR, running about 6 to 12 cycles, was carried out with a sample-barcoded 5' primer and a J-beta primer mix. TCRdb reprocessed the 5' RACE reads with MiXCR, giving one entry per CDR3 protein. The sample shows hundreds of thousands of distinct CDR3 sequences, 56% of them seen only once. The sample was blood. These receptors were taken from a middle-aged man in good health.

This chain connects TRBV20-1 to TRBJ2-5; D possibly corresponds to TRBD2 (6 bases). The J call could be wrong; TRBJ2-7 is a better fit for the DNA end. This CDR3 is 13 amino acids long. Germline CDR1 and CDR2: DFQATT and SNEGSKA (reference sequence). CDR3 loop: CSARALRGSEQYF. CDR3 sequence (DNA): TGCAGTGCTAGAGCCCTCCGGGGGTCCGAGCAGTACTTC.

The chain is built from TRBV5-1 and TRBJ2-1, with TRBD2 matching over 11 bases. The CDR3 covers 16 residues. Germline V gene data show CDR1 as SGHRS and CDR2 as YFSETQ. V shed 0 bases and J 4 bases; nucleotides not matched to a gene: 3. The CDR3 loop reads CASSLVTSGGYNEQFF. DNA for the CDR3: TGCGCCAGCAGCTTGGTTACTAGCGGGGGTTACAATGAGCAGTTCTTC.

This chain uses TRBV13 with TRBJ2-5; 12 bases fit TRBD2. This CDR3 is built from 18 residues. V trimming: 5 bases; J trimming: 1 base; junction bases outside the gene matches: 11. The V gene's germline CDR1 is PRHDT and CDR2 FYEKMQ (reference sequence). CDR3 loop: CASSGYILAGGPQETQYF. CDR3 DNA sequence: TGTGCCAGCAGCGGTTATATTCTAGCGGGAGGGCCCCAAGAGACCCAGTACTTC.

The V call is TRBV28, the J call TRBJ2-5; D is perhaps TRBD2 (6 bases). Looked up from germline, CDR1 is MDHEN and CDR2 is SYDVKM. The CDR3 runs to 14 residues. V was clipped by 7 bases and J by 7 bases, with 19 bases between them. CDR3 bases: TGTGCCAGCATAAAGACCCAAACGCGGGGGACCCAGTACTTC. Its translation: CASIKTQTRGTQYF.

The table lists this clonotype with a few counts. The rearrangement uses TRBV24-1 and TRBJ2-7; TRBD2 is a possible D gene (6 bases). This CDR3 comprises 14 residues. Trimming took off 3 bases at V and 4 bases at J, with 12 bases between the two ends. In germline, CDR1 is KGHDR, CDR2 SFDVKD. The CDR3 region is CATSDVGGDYEQYF. Here the CDR3 DNA reads TGTGCCACCAGTGATGTTGGCGGGGATTACGAGCAGTACTTC.

The CDR3 sequence: CASSLVQGGTDTQYF. For the CDR3, the DNA is TGTGCCAGCAGTTTAGTCCAGGGTGGTACAGATACGCAGTATTTT. This chain connects TRBV12-3 or TRBV12-4 to TRBJ2-3; D is possibly TRBD1 (5 bases). V dropped 1 base and J dropped 3 bases, with 11 bases sitting between them. CDR3 length: 15 residues.

This chain connects TRBV4-3 to TRBJ2-7; 7 bases fit TRBD2. Germline lookup yields CDR1 LGHNA and CDR2 YSLEER. CDR3 length: 16 residues. Trimming took 1 base from V and 6 from J; bases not matched to a gene: 12. The CDR3 loop reads CASSQGLREGQGEQYF. The CDR3 DNA reads TGCGCCAGCAGCCAAGGTTTGAGGGAGGGCCAAGGCGAGCAGTACTTC.

This clonotype occurred a few times. The V call is TRBV12-3 or TRBV12-4, the J call TRBJ2-5; no firm D call. The closer fit of TRBJ2-7 to the DNA end suggests the J call may be wrong. The CDR3 extends over 12 amino acids. For the CDR3, the DNA is TGTGCCAGCAGCCTCACGGCCCACGAGCAGTACTTC. It translates to CASSLTAHEQYF.

This chain connects TRBV6-5 to TRBJ1-2; D remains ambiguous. Germline V gives CDR1 MNHEY, CDR2 SVGAGI. This CDR3 is 14 amino acids long. The V end lost 6 bases, the J end lost 4 bases, and 15 bases lay between the germline ends. This CDR3 is CASSDFPGFYGYTF. The CDR3 DNA follows: TGTGCCAGCAGCGATTTTCCAGGATTCTATGGCTACACCTTC.

In its sample, this clonotype was seen many times. The chain recombines TRBV7-2 with TRBJ2-1; 7 bases map to TRBD2. This CDR3 spans 16 amino acids. Unmatched junction bases numbered 3, after V lost 1 base and J lost 0 bases. The germline gives CDR1 SGHTA, CDR2 FQGNSA. The DNA for the CDR3 is TGTGCCAGCAGCTTAGATGGCGGGAGCTCCTACAATGAGCAGTTCTTC. Encoded protein: CASSLDGGSSYNEQFF. Full variable domain (outside the CDR3, taken from reference TRBV7-2 and TRBJ2-1): GAGVSQSPSNKVTEKGKDVELRCDPISGHTALYWYRQSLGQGLEFLIYFQGNSAPDKSGLPSDRFSAERTGGSVSTLTIQRTQQEDSAVYLCASSLDGGSSYNEQFFGPGTRLTVL.

This chain connects TRBV27 to TRBJ2-2, with TRBD1 as a possible D gene (6 bases). CDR3 length: 12 residues. V lost 3 bases and J 8 bases, leaving 7 bases between the germline ends. The germline gives CDR1 MNHEY, CDR2 SMNVEV (reference sequence). The CDR3 region is CASSLQGGELFF. The CDR3 region has the DNA TGTGCCAGCAGTTTGCAGGGGGGGGAGCTGTTTTTT.

There are many counts of this clonotype. CDR3 DNA sequence: TGTGCCAGCAGTGAAAGGGGAACAAACATTCAGTACTTC. Its protein product is CASSERGTNIQYF. The chain couples TRBV6-1 to TRBJ2-4; maybe TRBD1 (5 bases). V was trimmed by 2 bases and J by 6 bases, leaving 8 bases between them. From germline, CDR1 is MNHNS and CDR2 SASEGT. This CDR3 is 13 amino acids long.

This clonotype turned up a few times. The chain carries TRBV11-2 and TRBJ2-3; 7 bases match TRBD2. Germline lookup yields CDR1 SGHAT and CDR2 FQNNGV. The junction had 5 bases not matched to a gene; V was cut back by 1 base and J by 1 base. The CDR3 covers 16 residues. The DNA of the CDR3 is TGTGCCAGCAGCTTAGGTAGCGGGTTGGGCACAGATACGCAGTATTTT. The encoded protein is CASSLGSGLGTDTQYF. Variable domain in full (rest from reference TRBV11-2 and TRBJ2-3): EAGVAQSPRYKIIEKRQSVAFWCNPISGHATLYWYQQILGQGPKLLIQFQNNGVVDDSQLPKDRFSAERLKGVDSTLKIQPAKLEDSAVYLCASSLGSGLGTDTQYFGPGTRLTVL.

V usage is TRBV6-5 and J usage is TRBJ2-6, with D unclear. Trimming left V 6 bases short and J 4 bases short, with 13 bases between. The CDR3 is 15 residues long. Germline assignment: CDR1 MNHEY and CDR2 SVGAGI. The CDR3 protein is CASRITGSGANVLTF. The CDR3 DNA reads as TGTGCCAGCAGAATTACGGGTTCCGGGGCCAACGTCCTGACTTTC.

This clonotype was seen a single time. The V call is TRBV27, the J call TRBJ1-6; the D is unclear. V was trimmed by 7 bases and J by 8 bases, leaving 21 bases between them. The CDR3 runs to 16 residues. Germline V CDR1 and CDR2: MNHEY, SMNVEV (reference sequence). As DNA, the CDR3 is TGTGCCAGCACCCCCTATGTGGGAGCCGAAGATTCACCCCTCCACTTT. Translated, it gives CASTPYVGAEDSPLHF.

The V and J genes are TRBV6-5 and TRBJ1-1; D not certain. This CDR3 is 14 amino acids long. V was shortened by 4 bases and J by 4 bases, with 13 bases between the two germline ends. Germline V gene data show CDR1 as MNHEY and CDR2 as SVGAGI. The CDR3 nucleotides read TGTGCCAGCAGTTCCCTGCTGGGGAGCACTGAAGCTTTCTTT. This gives the protein CASSSLLGSTEAFF.

The rearrangement links TRBV20-1 to TRBJ2-7; no clear D gene. Germline V gene sequence: CDR1 DFQATT, CDR2 SNEGSKA (reference sequence). The CDR3 has 13 amino acids. V was trimmed by 1 base and J by 9 bases, leaving 16 bases between them. In DNA, the CDR3 is TGCAGTGCTAGAGGAGAGCGAGAATCGGTGCAGTACTTC. This encodes CSARGERESVQYF.

The chain recombines TRBV20-1 with TRBJ2-5; the match to TRBD2 covers 7 bases. The junction had 6 bases not matched to a gene; V was cut back by 7 bases and J by 4 bases. Per the germline V gene, CDR1 is DFQATT and CDR2 is SNEGSKA (reference sequence). This CDR3 has 12 amino acids. The CDR3 loop reads CSDRGGGETQYF. Written as DNA, the CDR3 is TGCAGTGATCGGGGCGGGGGAGAGACCCAGTACTTC.

The J gene is TRBJ2-4, the V gene TRBV6-5; TRBD1 aligns across 7 bases. CDR1 is MNHEY, CDR2 SVGAGI, per germline. V lost 2 bases to trimming and J lost 5 bases; unmatched junction nucleotides: 3. The CDR3 contains 14 residues. The CDR3 loop reads CASSYRDSQNIQYF. CDR3 coding DNA: TGTGCCAGCAGTTACCGGGACAGTCAAAACATTCAGTACTTC.

This clonotype turned up a few times. The chain joins TRBV7-2 to TRBJ2-3, with a weak D call TRBD2 (5 bases). Trimming left V 7 bases short and J 2 bases short, with 16 bases between. The germline gives CDR1 SGHTA, CDR2 FQGNSA. There are 15 residues in the CDR3. The CDR3 DNA follows: TGTGCCAGCACCCCGGATGGAGGACTCACAGATACGCAGTATTTT. Encoded protein: CASTPDGGLTDTQYF.

Regarding this clonotype: This sequence may be a read error, since a much larger clone differs from it by one base. The rearrangement joins TRBV7-2 to TRBJ2-2; D remains ambiguous. CDR3 length equals 15 residues. Germline CDR1 is SGHTA and CDR2 is FQGNSA. In DNA, the CDR3 is TGTGCCGGCAGCTTAGGGCAGGCGAACACCGGGGAGCTGTTTTTT. Its protein is CAGSLGQANTGELFF.

The V gene is TRBV7-9, the J gene TRBJ2-1; D remains ambiguous. V gave up 1 base and J gave up 5 bases, with 9 bases separating them. CDR3 size: 14 residues. CDR1 and CDR2 from the germline V gene are SEHNR and FQNEAQ (reference sequence). Here the CDR3 DNA reads TGTGCCAGCAGCTTAGAGGCAGCACACAATGAGCAGTTCTTC. Translated, it gives CASSLEAAHNEQFF.

This clonotype was observed a handful of times. The CDR3, as DNA: TGTGCCAGCAGGCCGGGGACTGTCTCCCAAGAGACCCAGTACTTC. This sequence encodes CASRPGTVSQETQYF. This chain links TRBV11-2 with TRBJ2-5, with D perhaps TRBD2 (6 bases). This CDR3 region has 15 residues. Germline CDR1 and CDR2: SGHAT and FQNNGV. The ends were cut back, 6 bases at V and 1 base at J, with 15 bases in the middle.

This chain joins TRBV11-1 and TRBJ2-5, with 7 bases fitting TRBD1. V gave up 1 base and J gave up 2 bases; unmatched junction bases: 7. This CDR3 contains 16 residues. Per germline, CDR1 SGHAT and CDR2 FQDESV (reference sequence). For the CDR3, the DNA is TGTGCCAGCAGCTTAGTTCGGGACAGAAGACAAGAGACCCAGTACTTC. It yields the protein CASSLVRDRRQETQYF. Full variable domain (remainder filled in from reference TRBV11-1 and TRBJ2-5): EAEVAQSPRYKITEKSQAVAFWCDPISGHATLYWYRQILGQGPELLVQFQDESVVDDSQLPKDRFSAERLKGVDSTLKIQPAELGDSAMYLCASSLVRDRRQETQYFGPGTRLLVL.

The V gene is TRBV20-1, the J gene TRBJ2-3; D not resolved. The CDR3 totals 13 residues. Germline values: CDR1 DFQATT, CDR2 SNEGSKA (reference sequence). The V and J ends lost 1 base and 0 bases respectively, with 5 bases between them. The CDR3 DNA follows: TGCAGTGCTAGAGGTCGGAGCACAGATACGCAGTATTTT. It is translated as CSARGRSTDTQYF.

The chain has TRBV7-9 and TRBJ2-6; 7 bases agree with TRBD1. This CDR3 has 18 amino acids. CDR1 is SEHNR, CDR2 FQNEAQ, per germline (reference sequence). V shed 0 bases, J shed 2 bases, and the junction held 7 bases outside the gene matches. The CDR3 nucleotides read TGTGCCAGCAGCTTAGCAGCAGGGGGAAAAACTGGGGCCAACGTCCTGACTTTC. It yields the protein CASSLAAGGKTGANVLTF.

The chain uses TRBV5-1 and TRBJ2-1; TRBD2 aligns across 7 bases. CDR1 is SGHRS, CDR2 YFSETQ, per germline. The ends lost 0 bases at V and 5 bases at J; junction bases unmatched: 14. The CDR3 runs to 18 residues. The CDR3 loop reads CASSLGRAGVGFDNEQFF. As DNA, the CDR3 is TGCGCCAGCAGCTTGGGTCGGGCGGGAGTGGGTTTTGACAATGAGCAGTTCTTC. The full variable domain, its missing parts supplied by reference TRBV5-1 and TRBJ2-1, is KAGVTQTPRYLIKTRGQQVTLSCSPISGHRSVSWYQQTPGQGLQFLFEYFSETQRNKGNFPGRFSGRQFSNSRSEMNVSTLELGDSALYLCASSLGRAGVGFDNEQFFGPGTRLTVL.